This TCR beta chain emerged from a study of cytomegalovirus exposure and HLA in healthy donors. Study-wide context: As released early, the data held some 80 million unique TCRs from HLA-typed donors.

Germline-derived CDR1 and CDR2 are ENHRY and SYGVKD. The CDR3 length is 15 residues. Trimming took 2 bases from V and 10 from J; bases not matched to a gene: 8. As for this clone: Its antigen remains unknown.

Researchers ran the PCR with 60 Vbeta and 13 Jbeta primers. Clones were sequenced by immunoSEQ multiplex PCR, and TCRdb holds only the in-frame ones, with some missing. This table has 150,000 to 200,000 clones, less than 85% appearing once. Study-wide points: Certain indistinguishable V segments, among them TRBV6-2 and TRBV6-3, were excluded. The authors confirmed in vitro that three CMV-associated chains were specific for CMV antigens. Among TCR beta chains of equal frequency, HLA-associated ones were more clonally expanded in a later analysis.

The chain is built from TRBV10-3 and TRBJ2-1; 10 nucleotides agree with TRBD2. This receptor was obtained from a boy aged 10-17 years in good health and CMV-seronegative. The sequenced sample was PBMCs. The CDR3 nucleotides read TGTGCCATCAGTGAGACTAGCGGGAAAATGGGCGAGCAGTTCTTC. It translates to CAISETSGKMGEQFF.